Listed below are T cell receptor beta chains from one sample, sequenced in a study of cytomegalovirus exposure and HLA in healthy donors. TCRdb keeps only in-frame clones here, not all; method: immunoSEQ multiplex PCR. The table records about 170,000 clones, more than 60% of them present only once. Sequenced material: PBMCs. These receptors originate from a female donor in good health and CMV-seronegative. CDR3s include the opening cysteine and the closing phenylalanine or tryptophan. D genes are given only for firm matches. The size field is filled for only some rows; it gives once, few, many or a size class.

length	V	J	D	size	CDR3	DNA
11	TRBV20-1	TRBJ1-1	TRBD1	-	CRTGGNLEAFF	TGCAGGACAGGGGGGAATCTTGAAGCTTTCTTT
14	TRBV11-3	TRBJ1-1	TRBD1	-	CASSPGQANTEAFF	TGTGCCAGCAGCCCGGGACAGGCCAACACTGAAGCTTTCTTT
13	TRBV2	TRBJ1-4	TRBD1	-	CASPGQLGEKLFF	TGTGCCAGCCCGGGACAGTTGGGTGAAAAACTGTTTTTT
14	TRBV6-5	TRBJ1-6	-	few	CASSGGLYNSPLHF	TGTGCCAGCAGCGGGGGACTTTATAATTCACCCCTCCACTTT
15	TRBV6-5	TRBJ1-2	TRBD1	-	CASSQWTGINYGYTF	TGTGCCAGCAGCCAATGGACAGGGATAAACTATGGCTACACCTTC
16	TRBV27	TRBJ1-1	-	-	CASSFHWTEVNTEAFF	TGTGCCAGCAGTTTCCACTGGACAGAGGTGAACACTGAAGCTTTCTTT
15	TRBV12-2	TRBJ2-5	-	once	CASRLTTSGVVTQYF	TGTGCAAGTCGCTTAACTACTAGCGGGGTTGTAACCCAGTACTTC
15	TRBV28	TRBJ2-7	TRBD2	once	CARQSGGGRAFEQYF	TGTGCCAGACAATCCGGGGGCGGGAGGGCCTTCGAGCAGTACTTC
16	TRBV28	TRBJ1-1	TRBD1	-	CASSSIMTGENTEAFF	TGTGCCAGCAGCTCGATCATGACAGGGGAGAACACTGAAGCTTTCTTT
14	TRBV19	TRBJ2-7	TRBD1	-	CASSMWDRVDEQYF	TGTGCCAGTAGTATGTGGGACAGGGTGGACGAGCAGTACTTC
14	TRBV5-1	TRBJ1-1	TRBD1	-	CASRTGQGSSEAFF	TGCGCCAGCAGAACGGGACAGGGAAGTTCTGAAGCTTTCTTT
16	TRBV2	TRBJ1-6	-	-	CASSEAGGTYNSPLHF	TGTGCCAGCAGTGAAGCGGGAGGCACCTATAATTCACCCCTCCACTTT
17	TRBV7-9	TRBJ2-1	-	-	CASSYGIVGGPYNEQFF	TGTGCCAGCAGCTATGGGATTGTCGGGGGGCCTTACAATGAGCAGTTCTTC
20	TRBV28	TRBJ2-1	TRBD2	-	CASSSSTSGGANGSYNEQFF	TGTGCCAGCAGTTCGTCAACCTCCGGGGGGGCCAACGGCTCCTACAATGAGCAGTTCTTC
18	TRBV4-3	TRBJ2-2	-	-	CASSQAYRGEMNTGELFF	TGCGCCAGCAGCCAAGCTTATCGCGGGGAGATGAACACCGGGGAGCTGTTTTTT
14	TRBV6-5	TRBJ2-1	TRBD2	-	CASREAGVRNEQFF	TGTGCCAGCAGGGAAGCGGGAGTGCGGAATGAGCAGTTCTTC
14	TRBV30	TRBJ1-4	-	-	CAWGRGRANEKLFF	TGTGCCTGGGGAAGGGGTAGAGCTAATGAAAAACTGTTTTTT
15	TRBV28	TRBJ1-1	TRBD1	few	CASSSTGTVNTEAFF	TGTGCCAGCAGTTCAACCGGGACAGTGAACACTGAAGCTTTCTTT
14	TRBV7-2	TRBJ1-5	TRBD1	once	CASSRDSLYQPQHF	TGTGCCAGCAGCCGGGACAGCCTATATCAGCCCCAGCATTTT
14	TRBV6-1	TRBJ2-5	-	-	CASSARVDQETQYF	TGTGCCAGCAGTGCCCGGGTTGACCAAGAGACCCAGTACTTC
14	TRBV6-6	TRBJ1-3	-	-	CASSYRDTGNTIYF	TGTGCCAGCAGTTACAGGGACACTGGAAACACCATATATTTT
14	TRBV7-2	TRBJ2-7	-	once	CASSLVASSYEQYF	TGTGCCAGCAGCTTAGTAGCGTCCTCCTACGAGCAGTACTTC
14	TRBV5-1	TRBJ2-4	-	-	CASSLSGLENIQYF	TGCGCCAGCAGCTTGTCGGGACTGGAAAACATTCAGTACTTC
15	TRBV6-5	TRBJ1-1	-	few	CASSYGTFPATEAFF	TGTGCCAGCAGTTACGGGACTTTTCCGGCCACTGAAGCTTTCTTT
14	TRBV28	TRBJ2-7	TRBD1	-	CASRPTGGPYEQYF	TGTGCCAGCAGACCCACAGGGGGCCCCTACGAGCAGTACTTC
17	TRBV9	TRBJ2-2	TRBD2	-	CASSAGLAGGPGGELFF	TGTGCCAGCAGCGCAGGACTAGCGGGGGGGCCTGGCGGGGAGCTGTTTTTT
15	TRBV4-1	TRBJ1-3	-	-	CASSPWGSSGNTIYF	TGCGCCAGCAGCCCCTGGGGCAGCTCTGGAAACACCATATATTTT
13	TRBV5-1	TRBJ2-1	-	once	CASSLVVDNEQFF	TGCGCCAGCAGCTTGGTAGTAGACAATGAGCAGTTCTTC
15	TRBV7-9	TRBJ2-5	-	-	CASSFEGRIQETQYF	TGTGCCAGCAGCTTCGAGGGTCGGATCCAAGAGACCCAGTACTTC
14	TRBV28	TRBJ1-5	-	-	CASNTNGGDQPQHF	TGTGCCAGCAACACCAACGGGGGGGATCAGCCCCAGCATTTT
14	TRBV28	TRBJ1-2	TRBD1	-	CASSSRGPVDGYTF	TGTGCCAGCAGTTCCAGGGGGCCGGTGGATGGCTACACCTTC
16	TRBV7-2	TRBJ2-2	TRBD2	few	CASRGGLALYTGELFF	TGTGCCAGCAGAGGTGGACTAGCGCTTTATACCGGGGAGCTGTTTTTT